These 10 T cell receptor beta chains were all obtained from the same sample, sequenced in a study of T cell repertoires in aging, cancer and after chemotherapy. Rearranged V-D-J TRB sequences were amplified with a mixed TRB-A/B primer pool. TCRdb redid the calling of the multiplex PCR reads with MiXCR, one entry per CDR3 protein. The table shows about 17,000 distinct CDR3 sequences, with roughly 53% occurring only once. TCR beta rearrangements were amplified from peripheral blood genomic DNA. The sequenced sample was blood. The receptors derive from a human donor in good health.

The V gene is TRBV12-3 or TRBV12-4, the J gene TRBJ2-5; no clear D. This CDR3 comprises 16 residues. Trimming removed 3 bases from V and 1 base from J, with 15 bases in between. The CDR3 loop is CASSFRRVDAQETQYF. The CDR3 DNA sequence: TGTGCCAGCAGTTTTAGGCGCGTGGACGCCCAAGAGACCCAGTACTTC.

This rearrangement joins TRBV6-5 to TRBJ2-7, with D possibly matching TRBD1 (6 bases). The CDR3 consists of 18 residues. CDR1 is MNHEY, CDR2 SVGAGI, per germline. Trimming removed 0 bases from V and 4 bases from J, with 22 bases in between. CDR3 bases: TGTGCCAGCAGTTACTCCGACAGGCGCTCAGGGTATCTTTACGAGCAGTACTTC. Translation: CASSYSDRRSGYLYEQYF.

This clonotype is categorized as medium-sized (0.01 to 0.1%). The genes are TRBV6-5 and TRBJ2-6; TRBD2 matches at 15 bases. Unmatched junction bases numbered 9, after V lost 6 bases and J lost 0 bases. The CDR3 contains 20 residues. From germline, CDR1 is MNHEY and CDR2 SVGAGI. The chain's CDR3 is CASSPDGLAGGPSGANVLTF. The CDR3 bases are TGTGCCAGCAGCCCCGACGGACTAGCGGGAGGGCCCTCTGGGGCCAACGTCCTGACTTTC.

This clonotype turned up a few times. This chain connects TRBV29-1 to TRBJ1-2; 11 nucleotides agree with TRBD1. This CDR3 has 14 amino acids. CDR1 and CDR2 (germline): SQVTM, ANQGSEA. Trimming removed 6 bases from V and 4 bases from J; junction bases left unmatched: 7. The CDR3 coding sequence is TGCAGCGTCGTCTCCGGGACAGGGGGCTATGGCTACACCTTC. This codes for CSVVSGTGGYGYTF.

The gene calls are TRBV6-5 and TRBJ2-3; D may correspond to TRBD1 or TRBD2 (5 bases each). The length of the CDR3 is 16 residues. Germline values: CDR1 MNHEY, CDR2 SVGAGI. V lost 3 bases to trimming and J lost 2 bases, with 15 bases between them. The CDR3 bases are TGTGCCAGCAGTTATTACGGGGCCAGTAACACAGATACGCAGTATTTT. Protein product: CASSYYGASNTDTQYF.

The genes are TRBV19 and TRBJ2-1, with 7 bases fitting TRBD2. V gave up 3 bases and J gave up 11 bases; unmatched junction bases: 7. Germline V gene data show CDR1 as LNHDA and CDR2 as SQIVND (reference sequence). The CDR3 is 13 residues long. CDR3 in amino acids: CASSIPLGTKQFF. In nucleotides, the CDR3 is TGTGCCAGTAGTATCCCTCTCGGGACTAAGCAGTTCTTC.

With regard to this clonotype: Just one base apart from a much larger clone, this may be a read error. The rearrangement uses TRBV19 and TRBJ2-7; 9 bases map to TRBD2. The CDR3 contains 14 residues. CDR1 is LNHDA and CDR2 is SQIVND in the germline V gene (reference sequence). V was clipped by 5 bases and J by 3 bases; unmatched bases: 5. The CDR3 nucleotides read TGTGCCAGTAGTCCCGGGACTAGCAGCTACGAGCAGTACTTC. Amino acid sequence: CASSPGTSSYEQYF.

The genes are TRBV6-2 or TRBV6-3 and TRBJ2-1, with D possibly matching TRBD2 (5 bases). Germline V gives CDR1 MNHEY, CDR2 SVGEGT. The V gene lost 0 bases and the J gene lost 2 bases, with 14 bases spanning the gap. The CDR3 totals 17 residues. The DNA for the CDR3 is TGTGCCAGCAGTTACTCGAGTAGCGCCCAAACCTACAATGAGCAGTTCTTC. This sequence encodes CASSYSSSAQTYNEQFF.

The genes are TRBV18 and TRBJ1-5; the D gene is possibly TRBD1 (5 bases). The V and J ends lost 3 bases and 5 bases respectively, with 14 bases between them. CDR1 and CDR2 from the germline V gene are KGHSH and LQKENI. The CDR3 is made up of 15 amino acids. The CDR3 coding sequence is TGTGCCAGCTCACCGAGGGGACCGGCCGATCAGCCCCAGCATTTT. Residues: CASSPRGPADQPQHF.

This clonotype was seen once. The chain employs TRBV12-3 or TRBV12-4 and TRBJ2-7; D might be TRBD1 (5 bases). The V end was cut by 7 bases, the J end by 7 bases, with 20 bases between. The CDR3 length is 14 residues. CDR3 in amino acids: CASKIDRNPGEQYF. CDR3 nucleotides: TGTGCCAGCAAGATAGACCGCAACCCAGGGGAGCAGTACTTC.